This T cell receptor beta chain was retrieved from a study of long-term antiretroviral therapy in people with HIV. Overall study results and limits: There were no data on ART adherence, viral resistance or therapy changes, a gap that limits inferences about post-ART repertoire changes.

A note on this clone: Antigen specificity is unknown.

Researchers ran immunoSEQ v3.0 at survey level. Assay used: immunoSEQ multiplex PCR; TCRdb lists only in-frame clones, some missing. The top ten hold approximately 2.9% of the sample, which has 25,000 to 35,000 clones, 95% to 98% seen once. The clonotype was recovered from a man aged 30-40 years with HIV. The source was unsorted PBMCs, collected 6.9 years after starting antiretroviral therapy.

Here the CDR3 DNA reads TGTGCCAGCAGCCAAGACAATGCCTACGAGCAGTACTTC. Translated: CASSQDNAYEQYF. This rearrangement joins TRBV14 to TRBJ2-7; unclear D gene. V was trimmed by 0 bases and J by 2 bases, leaving 5 bases between them. Germline loops: CDR1 SGHDN, CDR2 FVKESK. The CDR3 consists of 13 residues.